These T cell receptor beta chains were read from a single sample in a study of blood T cells in healthy people across ages. One entry per CDR3 protein results from TCRdb running MiXCR on the 5' RACE reads. Here the sample spans approximately 1.5 million distinct CDR3 sequences, 30% to 40% being singletons. The sample taken for sequencing was blood. Receptors were obtained from a woman in her 30s in good health. The CDR3 runs from the conserved cysteine through the conserved F or W. A D gene is named only where the DNA matches it firmly. Only part of the rows carry a size: once, few, many, or a class if the clone is expanded.

v_call: TRBV6-2/TRBV6-3
clone_size: .
j_call: TRBJ2-7
d_call: .
cdr3_nt: TGTGCCAGCTCGGACTGGTTATACGAGCAGTACTTC
cdr3_aa: CASSDWLYEQYF

v_call: TRBV6-5
clone_size: .
j_call: TRBJ2-7
d_call: TRBD2
cdr3_nt: TGTGCCAGCAGTTACGGGACTAGCGGGTACTACGAGCAGTACTTC
cdr3_aa: CASSYGTSGYYEQYF

v_call: TRBV10-3
clone_size: .
j_call: TRBJ2-1
d_call: TRBD2
cdr3_nt: TGTGCCATCAGTAAGTTTCAGCGGGATTTCTACAATGAGCAGTTCTTC
cdr3_aa: CAISKFQRDFYNEQFF

v_call: TRBV7-9
clone_size: few
j_call: TRBJ2-7
d_call: .
cdr3_nt: TGTGCCGGCAGCCAGGGACCCTACGAGCAGTACTTC
cdr3_aa: CAGSQGPYEQYF

v_call: TRBV20-1
clone_size: few
j_call: TRBJ2-5
d_call: .
cdr3_nt: TGCAGTGCTACTCGGCGGACTGTCCAAGAGACCCAGTACTTC
cdr3_aa: CSATRRTVQETQYF

v_call: TRBV27
clone_size: few
j_call: TRBJ2-1
d_call: TRBD2
cdr3_nt: TGTGCCAGCAGTTTACTCCATATGACTAGCGGGAGGACTAATTACAATGAGCAGTTCTTC
cdr3_aa: CASSLLHMTSGRTNYNEQFF

v_call: TRBV12-3/TRBV12-4
clone_size: .
j_call: TRBJ1-5
d_call: .
cdr3_nt: .
cdr3_aa: CASSFLAERNQPQHF

v_call: TRBV30
clone_size: .
j_call: TRBJ2-3
d_call: TRBD2
cdr3_nt: TGTGCCTGGTCCGGGACTAGCTCTTCAGATACGCAGTATTTT
cdr3_aa: CAWSGTSSSDTQYF

v_call: TRBV6-2/TRBV6-3
clone_size: .
j_call: TRBJ2-1
d_call: TRBD1
cdr3_nt: TGTGCCAGCAGTCGCCCAGACAGGGGGCGGCTTCTACGGGATGAGCAGTTCTTC
cdr3_aa: CASSRPDRGRLLRDEQFF

v_call: TRBV10-3
clone_size: few
j_call: TRBJ2-3
d_call: TRBD2
cdr3_nt: TGTGCCATCAGTGAAAGGCGGGGGGCCATTGGCACAGATACGCAGTATTTT
cdr3_aa: CAISERRGAIGTDTQYF

v_call: TRBV5-1
clone_size: .
j_call: TRBJ2-1
d_call: .
cdr3_nt: TGCGCCAGCAGCTTGGCCGGAGGGAGTGAGACCCAGTTCTTC
cdr3_aa: CASSLAGGSETQFF